Shown below are 31 T cell receptor beta chains from a single sample sequenced in a study of T cell responses to AZD1222 COVID-19 vaccine. Some clones are missing from TCRdb's copy, which holds only in-frame ones; the method was immunoSEQ multiplex PCR. Of approximately 140,000 clones listed, approximately 90% are singletons. The sequencing used peripheral blood, collected 28 days after the second AZD1222 dose. The receptor set was obtained from an adult who received the AZD1222 COVID-19 vaccine.

The V gene is TRBV9, the J gene TRBJ2-2; the match to TRBD2 covers 7 bases. J gave up 0 bases and V 1 base, and 6 bases lay outside the gene matches. The CDR3 totals 17 residues. CDR1 is SGDLS, CDR2 YYNGEE, per germline. CDR3 amino acids: CASSVLYGGANTGELFF. CDR3 coding DNA: TGTGCCAGCAGCGTACTGTATGGGGGGGCGAACACCGGGGAGCTGTTTTTT.

The V and J genes are TRBV24-1 and TRBJ1-1, with 8 positions matching TRBD1. Germline values: CDR1 KGHDR, CDR2 SFDVKD. The junction had 17 bases not matched to a gene; V was cut back by 12 bases and J by 6 bases. The CDR3 sequence is 15 residues long. The CDR3 nucleotides read TGTGCCGCGTCGACAGGGGTAGTTGGTTTAGCTGAAGCTTTCTTT. Translating gives CAASTGVVGLAEAFF.

The chain carries TRBV7-2 and TRBJ1-1; no reliable D call. Trimming took 2 bases from V and 2 from J, leaving 6 bases between them. In germline, CDR1 is SGHTA, CDR2 FQGNSA. This CDR3 contains 13 residues. CDR3 sequence: CASSLQPNTEAFF. DNA of the CDR3: TGTGCCAGCAGCTTACAGCCTAACACTGAAGCTTTCTTT.

The chain combines TRBV15 with TRBJ2-2; D is uncertain. The germline gives CDR1 LNHNV, CDR2 YYDKDF (reference sequence). The V and J ends lost 1 base and 1 base respectively, with 4 bases between them. This CDR3 comprises 14 residues. The DNA for the CDR3 is TGTGCCACCAGCAGAGGCCAGAACACCGGGGAGCTGTTTTTT. Translation gives CATSRGQNTGELFF.

The genes are TRBV7-9 and TRBJ2-1; 10 bases fit TRBD2. The CDR3 has 15 residues. CDR1 is SEHNR, CDR2 FQNEAQ, per germline (reference sequence). V shed 6 bases and J 6 bases; nucleotides not matched to a gene: 8. CDR3 coding DNA: TGTGCCAGCAGGCTCGGGCTAGCGGGAGCCAATGAGCAGTTCTTC. Encoded protein: CASRLGLAGANEQFF.

J is TRBJ1-5 and V is TRBV18; D perhaps matches TRBD1 (5 bases). Trimming removed 4 bases at V and 2 bases at J, with 6 bases between. Germline CDR1 KGHSH, CDR2 LQKENI. The CDR3 totals 13 residues. CDR3 in amino acids: CASSRQRNQPQHF. CDR3 sequence (DNA): TGTGCCAGCTCACGACAGCGCAATCAGCCCCAGCATTTT.

This chain joins TRBV1 and TRBJ2-5; TRBD2, as called in the table, went unchecked against the DNA. TRBV1 is an annotated pseudogene. The CDR3 runs 18 residues. The CDR3 DNA is TGCACCAGCAGCCATAAGATTTTGCGGACTAAAAATCAAGAGACCCAGTACTTC. Amino acids: CTSSHKILRTKNQETQYF.

The chain combines TRBV10-1 with TRBJ2-5; 7 bases are shared with TRBD2. The CDR3 length is 13 residues. Per the germline V gene, CDR1 is WNHNN and CDR2 is SYGVQD (reference sequence). With V trimmed by 9 bases and J by 2 bases, 6 bases remained unmatched. The CDR3: CARASGAQETQYF. The CDR3 DNA sequence: TGCGCCAGGGCGAGCGGGGCACAAGAGACCCAGTACTTC.

J is TRBJ2-7 and V is TRBV6-5, with 7 positions matching TRBD1. This CDR3 has 14 residues. V shed 7 bases, J shed 2 bases, and the junction held 8 bases outside the gene matches. Germline V lookup: CDR1 MNHEY, CDR2 SVGAGI. The CDR3 bases are TGTGCCAGCAATCCCGCAGGGGGTACCTACGAGCAGTACTTC. As protein: CASNPAGGTYEQYF.

Comment on this clone: The conserved final phenylalanine or tryptophan is absent from the CDR3, which likely points to a read error. Because the CDR3's place on the DNA is in doubt, the DNA is left out and the CDR3 is given as listed by TCRdb. CDR3 amino acids: CASSYSSGQAYFL. The chain links TRBV6-5 to TRBJ1-2; the DNA was not compared with TRBD1, the D call given in the table. A total of 13 residues make up the CDR3, ends included. Germline CDR1 and CDR2: MNHEY and SVGAGI.

The chain couples TRBV5-8 to TRBJ1-2, with a tentative D call TRBD1 (5 bases). V lost 2 bases to trimming and J lost 1 base, with 9 bases between them. Germline CDR1 SGHTS, CDR2 YDEGEE. The CDR3 has 14 residues. The CDR3 sequence: CASSFQGINYGYTF. The CDR3 DNA is TGTGCCAGCAGCTTTCAGGGAATTAACTATGGCTACACCTTC.

This chain uses TRBV6-5 with TRBJ1-5; D is uncertain. The CDR3 has 14 residues. Germline assignment: CDR1 MNHEY and CDR2 SVGAGI. Between the trimmed V and J ends, which lost 4 bases and 3 bases, there was a span of 10 bases. The CDR3 bases are TGTGCCAGCAGTTCATTTCCCAACAATCAGCCCCAGCATTTT. It specifies CASSSFPNNQPQHF.

The rearrangement joins TRBV28 to TRBJ1-3; TRBD1 matches at 8 bases. Germline-derived CDR1 and CDR2 are MDHEN and SYDVKM. Trimming took 6 bases from V and 9 from J; bases not matched to a gene: 13. The CDR3 has 15 amino acids. CDR3 DNA sequence: TGTGCCAGCAGGACACTCGGGACAGGTGAAACCACCATATATTTT. Protein sequence: CASRTLGTGETTIYF.

The V and J genes are TRBV5-1 and TRBJ2-1, with a possible D match to TRBD2 (5 bases). The germline CDR1 and CDR2 sequences are SGHRS and YFSETQ. The CDR3 length is 15 residues. With 4 bases removed from V and 2 bases from J, the gap between germline ends came to 13 bases. DNA of the CDR3: TGCGCCAGCAGCACGGAGGCTAAGACCTACAATGAGCAGTTCTTC. Translating gives CASSTEAKTYNEQFF.

This clone was detected once. V usage is TRBV6-4 and J usage is TRBJ1-1; D remains ambiguous. The CDR3 loop spans 14 amino acids. The V gene lost 0 bases and the J gene lost 1 base, with 6 bases spanning the gap. Germline values: CDR1 MRHNA, CDR2 SNTAGT. The CDR3, as DNA: TGTGCCAGCAGTGACTCGAACCAGAACACTGAAGCTTTCTTT. Translating gives CASSDSNQNTEAFF.

This chain connects TRBV3-1 (or the pseudogene TRBV3-2) to TRBJ2-1; D is possibly TRBD1 (5 bases). Germline CDR1 reads LGHDT; CDR2 reads YNNKEL (reference sequence). Deletions cut 4 bases from V and 0 bases from J, with 13 bases between. The CDR3 runs to 16 residues. The CDR3, as DNA: TGTGCCAGCAGCCCCTACCTCCAGGGCTCCTACAATGAGCAGTTCTTC. This translates into CASSPYLQGSYNEQFF.

The V call is TRBV28, the J call TRBJ1-1, with unresolved D. The V end was cut by 2 bases, the J end by 1 base, with 14 bases between. Germline V gene lookup returns CDR1 MDHEN and CDR2 SYDVKM. This CDR3 has 16 residues. The CDR3 nucleotides read TGTGCCAGCAGTTTAATAGGTACAGCGGGGAACACTGAAGCTTTCTTT. As protein: CASSLIGTAGNTEAFF.

The chain recombines TRBV9 with TRBJ2-5, with 8 positions matching TRBD1. The J segment lost 4 bases and the V segment lost 0 bases, leaving 11 bases of the junction unmatched. The CDR3 runs 17 residues. Germline CDR1 and CDR2: SGDLS and YYNGEE. Here the CDR3 reads CASSVAGAGQGGETQYF. The CDR3 bases are TGTGCCAGCAGCGTAGCAGGGGCAGGACAGGGAGGAGAGACCCAGTACTTC.

The gene calls are TRBV4-1 and TRBJ1-2; D uncertain. Looked up from germline, CDR1 is MGHRA and CDR2 is YSYEKL. V was clipped by 0 bases and J by 5 bases, with 7 bases between them. The CDR3 consists of 13 residues. The CDR3 here is CASSQEAWYGYTF. The DNA of the CDR3 is TGCGCCAGCAGCCAAGAAGCATGGTATGGCTACACCTTC.

This clone was detected a few times. This chain joins TRBV3-1 (or the pseudogene TRBV3-2) and TRBJ1-5; 9 positions agree with TRBD1. This CDR3 has 19 residues. After removal of 1 base from V and 0 bases from J, the junction contained 10 bases not matched to a gene. CDR1 is LGHDT, CDR2 YNNKEL, per germline (reference sequence). CDR3 in amino acids: CASSQAGDRGGYSNQPQHF. The CDR3 DNA is TGTGCCAGCAGCCAAGCCGGAGACAGGGGGGGATATAGCAATCAGCCCCAGCATTTT.

This clone was picked up one time. The V call is TRBV28, the J call TRBJ2-3; TRBD2 might be the D (6 bases). Germline CDR1 reads MDHEN; CDR2 reads SYDVKM. Trimming removed 3 bases from V and 1 base from J, with 11 bases in between. The CDR3 runs 15 residues. The CDR3 protein is CASSLRSGGTDTQYF. In DNA, the CDR3 is TGTGCCAGCAGTTTGAGGTCGGGGGGCACAGATACGCAGTATTTT.

V is TRBV7-9 and J is TRBJ2-1, with 11 bases lining up with TRBD2. With 1 base clipped from V and 6 bases from J, the junction kept 5 bases outside the gene matches. The CDR3 is 16 amino acids. Germline CDR1 is SEHNR and CDR2 is FQNEAQ (reference sequence). CDR3 sequence reads: CASSLGTSGRINEQFF. CDR3 DNA: TGTGCCAGCAGCTTAGGCACTAGCGGGAGAATCAATGAGCAGTTCTTC.

The rearrangement links TRBV4-1 to TRBJ1-5; D unresolved. The germline CDR1 and CDR2 sequences are MGHRA and YSYEKL. V was cut by 5 bases and J by 2 bases, with 10 bases left in between. The CDR3 has 14 residues. CDR3 loop: CASSSGSGNQPQHF. The CDR3 DNA sequence: TGCGCCAGCAGCTCGGGATCTGGCAATCAGCCCCAGCATTTT.

This clone was seen a single time. The rearrangement links TRBV2 to TRBJ2-5, with 9 bases matching TRBD2. CDR3 length: 14 amino acids. Germline V lookup: CDR1 SNHLY, CDR2 FYNNEI. V dropped 8 bases and J dropped 7; count of bases not matched to a gene: 11. CDR3 amino acids: CASHSGGSWGTQYF. CDR3 in DNA: TGTGCCAGCCATAGCGGGGGCAGCTGGGGGACCCAGTACTTC.

CDR3 region: CASSYTRGTVNQEQFF. The CDR3 coding sequence is TGTGCCAGCAGTTATACCAGGGGCACGGTTAATCAAGAGCAGTTCTTC. The chain uses TRBV5-6 and TRBJ2-1; tentative D call: TRBD1 (6 bases). The germline gives CDR1 SGHDT, CDR2 YYEEEE. The CDR3 has 16 amino acids. V was pared by 5 bases and J by 10 bases, with 25 bases between. The full variable domain, with the rest looked up from reference TRBV5-6 and TRBJ2-1, is DAGVTQSPTHLIKTRGQQVTLRCSPKSGHDTVSWYQQALGQGPQFIFQYYEEEERQRGNFPDRFSGHQFPNYSSELNVNALLLGDSALYLCASSYTRGTVNQEQFFGPGTRLTVL.

The CDR3 DNA reads TGTGCCAGCAGCCATGGGGGACTGGGAGCTTTCTTT. Translation: CASSHGGLGAFF. The gene calls are TRBV7-2 and TRBJ1-1; D is possibly TRBD1 (5 bases). V was cut by 5 bases and J by 10 bases, with 14 bases left in between. The CDR3 totals 12 residues. Per the germline V gene, CDR1 is SGHTA and CDR2 is FQGNSA.

The CDR3 is CASSDNGTGQRNEKLFF. The CDR3 DNA follows: TGTGCCAGCAGCGACAACGGGACGGGACAGCGAAATGAAAAACTGTTTTTT. This chain joins TRBV2 and TRBJ1-4, with 7 bases identical to TRBD1. The CDR3 contains 17 residues. Germline loops: CDR1 SNHLY, CDR2 FYNNEI. With V trimmed by 6 bases and J by 5 bases, 15 bases remained unmatched. The variable domain in full, with the rest retrieved from reference TRBV2 and TRBJ1-4, is EPEVTQTPSHQVTQMGQEVILRCVPISNHLYFYWYRQILGQKVEFLVSFYNNEISEKSEIFDDQFSVERPDGSNFTLKIRSTKLEDSAMYFCASSDNGTGQRNEKLFFGSGTQLSVL.

The chain recombines TRBV24-1 with TRBJ2-1, with a tentative D call TRBD2 (6 bases). The V end lost 4 bases, the J end lost 5 bases, and 23 bases lay between the germline ends. Per the germline V gene, CDR1 is KGHDR and CDR2 is SFDVKD. CDR3 length: 18 residues. The CDR3 region is CATSDPVRGRAGNNEQFF. The DNA for the CDR3 is TGTGCCACCAGTGACCCCGTTAGGGGCAGAGCGGGCAACAATGAGCAGTTCTTC.

The chain uses TRBV5-1 and TRBJ1-2, with D maybe TRBD1 (5 bases). Per germline, CDR1 SGHRS and CDR2 YFSETQ. V lost 4 bases to trimming and J lost 7 bases, with 14 bases between them. CDR3 length equals 13 residues. The CDR3 is CASSGRDSGGYTF. The CDR3 DNA is TGCGCCAGCAGCGGCCGGGACTCGGGTGGCTACACCTTC.

The chain joins TRBV7-6 to TRBJ1-1; TRBD1 is a possible D gene (5 bases). The CDR3 spans 19 residues. V lost 3 bases to trimming and J lost 3 bases, with 26 bases between them. CDR1 is SGHVS and CDR2 is FNYEAQ in the germline V gene. CDR3 sequence reads: CASSLWGPRGPTADTEAFF. As DNA, the CDR3 is TGTGCCAGCAGCTTGTGGGGTCCTCGGGGCCCAACGGCGGACACTGAAGCTTTCTTT.

In its sample, this clone was seen once. The chain joins TRBV4-1 to TRBJ1-5; D perhaps matches TRBD1 (5 bases). In germline, CDR1 is MGHRA, CDR2 YSYEKL. Trimming left V 0 bases short and J 5 bases short, with 17 bases between. The CDR3 totals 17 residues. The CDR3 protein is CASSQEGVGREDQPQHF. The CDR3, as DNA: TGCGCCAGCAGCCAAGAAGGGGTAGGCAGAGAGGATCAGCCCCAGCATTTT.